These 13 T cell receptor beta chains were all obtained from the same sample, sequenced in a study of shared clonotypes between healthy human individuals. Repertoires were generated with immunoSEQ multiplex PCR, while TCRdb's copy carries only in-frame clones and drops some. Among fewer than 3 million clones listed, around 90% were seen once. Input material: naive CD4+ T cells from PBMCs. Documented subset: CD45RA+ positively selected. The receptors were sampled from a young man in good health. Some clones in this sample may be carry-over from other donors' samples.

This sequence joins TRBV28 and TRBJ1-2; a possible D gene is TRBD1 (5 bases). CDR1 and CDR2 from the germline V gene are MDHEN and SYDVKM. Trimming left V 8 bases short and J 5 bases short, with 24 bases between. This CDR3 contains 16 residues. CDR3: CASSVFNGGNPYGYTF. Written as DNA, the CDR3 is TGTGCCAGCTCAGTTTTTAATGGGGGTAACCCGTATGGCTACACCTTC.

V gene TRBV5-1 combines with J gene TRBJ2-5; 12 bases are a match to TRBD2. The CDR3 spans 17 residues. Trimming removed 5 bases from V and 2 bases from J; junction bases left unmatched: 10. The V gene's germline CDR1 is SGHRS and CDR2 YFSETQ. Here the CDR3 DNA reads TGCGCCAGCAGTAGGGGGCTAGCGGGAGGGCTTCAAGAGACCCAGTACTTC. Translation gives CASSRGLAGGLQETQYF.

The V gene is TRBV4-2, the J gene TRBJ2-3; TRBD2 matches 12 bases. The CDR3 has 16 amino acids. The ends lost 5 bases at V and 4 bases at J; junction bases unmatched: 7. The germline CDR1 and CDR2 sequences are LGHNA and YNFKEQ. Written as DNA, the CDR3 is TGTGCCAGCAGCTACGCGACTAGCGGGAGCGCAGATACGCAGTATTTT. It encodes CASSYATSGSADTQYF.

The chain has TRBV6-5 and TRBJ1-1; D is uncertain. V dropped 7 bases and J dropped 1 base, with 13 bases sitting between them. CDR1 is MNHEY, CDR2 SVGAGI, per germline. The CDR3 extends over 14 amino acids. Here the CDR3 DNA reads TGTGCCAGCAAGGCGATCGGCGGGAACACTGAAGCTTTCTTT. Encoded protein: CASKAIGGNTEAFF.

Worth noting for this clone: The identical CDR3 is also encoded by other nucleotide sequences in the sample. The chain has TRBV2 and TRBJ2-5; D ambiguous. Trimming shortened V by 4 bases and J by 0 bases, and 3 bases separated the two germline ends. Germline V gene data show CDR1 as SNHLY and CDR2 as FYNNEI. This CDR3 contains 12 residues. This CDR3 is CASSAYQETQYF. As DNA, the CDR3 is TGTGCCAGCAGTGCGTACCAAGAGACCCAGTACTTC. Full variable domain (missing parts from reference TRBV2 and TRBJ2-5): EPEVTQTPSHQVTQMGQEVILRCVPISNHLYFYWYRQILGQKVEFLVSFYNNEISEKSEIFDDQFSVERPDGSNFTLKIRSTKLEDSAMYFCASSAYQETQYFGPGTRLLVL.

Regarding this clone: Other DNA sequences of this sample code for an identical CDR3. This chain joins TRBV9 and TRBJ1-1; weak D call: TRBD1 (5 bases). V was clipped by 3 bases and J by 11 bases, with 20 bases between them. CDR1 and CDR2 (germline): SGDLS, YYNGEE. The CDR3 is 14 residues long. The CDR3 protein is CASSADWDGAMAFF. CDR3 DNA sequence: TGTGCCAGCAGCGCCGACTGGGATGGGGCGATGGCTTTCTTT.

V gene TRBV4-3 combines with J gene TRBJ2-1, with TRBD1 identical over 7 bases. From germline, CDR1 is LGHNA and CDR2 YSLEER. The CDR3 runs to 18 residues. Trimming at V came to 1 base and at J to 4 bases, leaving 13 bases not matched to a gene. In DNA, the CDR3 is TGCGCCAGCAGCCAAGGGAAATTCCGGGACAGCTTATACAATGAGCAGTTCTTC. Translating it yields CASSQGKFRDSLYNEQFF.

The chain combines TRBV5-1 with TRBJ1-1; D perhaps matches TRBD1 (6 bases). V gave up 7 bases and J gave up 6 bases, with 16 bases separating them. The CDR3 extends over 13 amino acids. Germline V CDR1 and CDR2: SGHRS, YFSETQ. The chain's CDR3 is CASSIQGRSEAFF. For the CDR3, the DNA is TGCGCCAGCTCCATCCAGGGGCGGTCTGAAGCTTTCTTT.

The CDR3 spells CASSQYEPEAVGQPQHF. As DNA, the CDR3 is TGTGCCAGCTCACAGTATGAACCCGAGGCGGTGGGGCAGCCCCAGCATTTT. This chain connects TRBV18 to TRBJ1-5, with D unclear. This CDR3 comprises 17 residues. Trimming took off 4 bases at V and 7 bases at J, with 23 bases between the two ends. Germline CDR1 reads KGHSH; CDR2 reads LQKENI.

The chain has TRBV28 and TRBJ2-6; possibly TRBD1 for D (5 bases). V was trimmed by 0 bases and J by 2 bases, leaving 11 bases between them. CDR3 size: 17 residues. Germline V gene lookup returns CDR1 MDHEN and CDR2 SYDVKM. CDR3 region: CASSLWGRGAGANVLTF. CDR3 coding DNA: TGTGCCAGCAGTTTATGGGGTAGGGGTGCTGGGGCCAACGTCCTGACTTTC.

This chain uses TRBV7-2 with TRBJ1-1; possibly TRBD1 for D (6 bases). The CDR3 has 13 residues. Looked up from germline, CDR1 is SGHTA and CDR2 is FQGNSA. The V end was cut by 5 bases, the J end by 8 bases, with 15 bases between. CDR3 nucleotides: TGTGCCAGCAGCATCTACAGGGTGGAGGAAGCTTTCTTT. Translating it yields CASSIYRVEEAFF.

In regard to this clone: Other DNA sequences in the same sample also yield this CDR3. The CDR3 coding sequence is TGTGCCAGCCGAAGCAATCAGCCCCAGCATTTT. Its translation: CASRSNQPQHF. V gene TRBV6-1 combines with J gene TRBJ1-5; D is unclear. This CDR3 is built from 11 residues. V gave up 8 bases and J gave up 1 base, with 3 bases separating them. Germline V CDR1 and CDR2: MNHNS, SASEGT.

The chain recombines TRBV11-2 with TRBJ1-2; 7 bases match TRBD1. Germline V gene data show CDR1 as SGHAT and CDR2 as FQNNGV. The CDR3 sequence is 13 residues long. With V trimmed by 5 bases and J by 6 bases, 6 bases remained unmatched. The CDR3 DNA sequence: TGTGCCAGCAGCAAAGACAGGGTCGATGGCTACACCTTC. Translated, it gives CASSKDRVDGYTF.